This T cell receptor (beta chain) was sequenced for a study of T-cell reconstitution after alpha-beta-depleted transplantation in children. The study, taken as a whole, reports: When one year had passed after transplant, most T-cell counts and diversity came from newly produced T cells. Approximately two months post-transplant, alpha-beta T cells reportedly originated from several hundred expanded graft clones.

The CDR3 is 12 amino acids. CDR1 and CDR2 (germline): SGHTA, FQGTGA. V was pared by 5 bases and J by 10 bases, with 12 bases between. Preparation of the TCRbeta library used unique molecular identifiers. TCRdb processed the PCR reads anew with MiXCR; each CDR3 protein has one entry. The sample carries roughly 790,000 distinct CDR3 sequences, roughly 15% recorded once. This clonotype was observed a few times. Its specificity is not known. This sequence was found in a male patient under 18 who had a stem cell transplant for acute lymphoblastic leukemia, so the T cells may come from the graft donor. This sample comprised PBMCs, mostly from graft donor cells, obtained 360 days after TCRalphabeta/CD19-depleted stem cell transplant. This rearrangement joins TRBV7-3 to TRBJ2-1; tentatively, D is TRBD2 (5 bases). Here the CDR3 reads CASSRKGGEQFF. CDR3 DNA: TGTGCCAGCAGCCGTAAAGGAGGAGAGCAGTTCTTC.